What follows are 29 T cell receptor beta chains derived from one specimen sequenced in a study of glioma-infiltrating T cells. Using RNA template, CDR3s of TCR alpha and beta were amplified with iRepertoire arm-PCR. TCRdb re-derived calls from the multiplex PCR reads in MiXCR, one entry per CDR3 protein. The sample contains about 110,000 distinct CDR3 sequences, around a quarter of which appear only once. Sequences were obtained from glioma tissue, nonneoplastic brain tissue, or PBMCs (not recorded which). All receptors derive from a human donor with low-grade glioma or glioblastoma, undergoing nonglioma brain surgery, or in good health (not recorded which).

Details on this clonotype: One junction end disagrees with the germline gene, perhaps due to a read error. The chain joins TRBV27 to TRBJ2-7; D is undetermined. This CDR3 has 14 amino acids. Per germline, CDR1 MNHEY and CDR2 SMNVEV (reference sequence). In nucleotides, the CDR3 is TGTGCCACCAGTTTATCCCTTCACTCTTACGAGCAGTACTTT. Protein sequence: CATSLSLHSYEQYF.

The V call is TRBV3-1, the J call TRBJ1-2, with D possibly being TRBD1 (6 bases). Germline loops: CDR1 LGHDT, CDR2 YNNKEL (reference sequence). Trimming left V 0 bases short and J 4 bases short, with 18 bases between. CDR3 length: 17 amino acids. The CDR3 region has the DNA TGTGCCAGCAGCCAAGATTGGCCGGGGGCCCGATCCTATGGCTACACCTTC. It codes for CASSQDWPGARSYGYTF. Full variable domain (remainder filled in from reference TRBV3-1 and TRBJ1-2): DTAVSQTPKYLVTQMGNDKSIKCEQNLGHDTMYWYKQDSKKFLKIMFSYNNKELIINETVPNRFSPKSPDKAHLNLHINSLELGDSAVYFCASSQDWPGARSYGYTFGSGTRLTVV.

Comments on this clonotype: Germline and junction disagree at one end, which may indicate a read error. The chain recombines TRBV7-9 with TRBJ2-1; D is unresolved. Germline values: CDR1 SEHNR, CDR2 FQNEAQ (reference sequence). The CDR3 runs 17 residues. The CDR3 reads CASSLERQLTIYNEKFF. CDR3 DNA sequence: TGTGCCAGCAGCTTAGAAAGGCAGCTCACTATCTACAATGAGAAGTTCTTC.

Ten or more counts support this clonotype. The CDR3 region is CASSLWTGGTGELFF. The CDR3 DNA follows: TGCGCCAGCAGCCTATGGACAGGGGGCACCGGGGAGCTGTTTTTT. V gene TRBV5-1 combines with J gene TRBJ2-2; 10 nucleotides align to TRBD1. The germline CDR1 and CDR2 sequences are SGHRS and YFSETQ. The length of the CDR3 is 15 residues. Trimming cost V 4 bases and J 4 bases; bases outside gene matches: 4. The full variable domain, rest sourced from reference TRBV5-1 and TRBJ2-2, is KAGVTQTPRYLIKTRGQQVTLSCSPISGHRSVSWYQQTPGQGLQFLFEYFSETQRNKGNFPGRFSGRQFSNSRSEMNVSTLELGDSALYLCASSLWTGGTGELFFGEGSRLTVL.

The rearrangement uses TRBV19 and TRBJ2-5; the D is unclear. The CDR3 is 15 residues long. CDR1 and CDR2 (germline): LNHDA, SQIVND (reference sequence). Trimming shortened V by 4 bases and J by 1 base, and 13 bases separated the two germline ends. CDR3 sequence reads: CASSRHSRSQETQYF. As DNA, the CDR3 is TGTGCCAGTAGTAGGCACAGCAGGAGCCAAGAGACCCAGTACTTC.

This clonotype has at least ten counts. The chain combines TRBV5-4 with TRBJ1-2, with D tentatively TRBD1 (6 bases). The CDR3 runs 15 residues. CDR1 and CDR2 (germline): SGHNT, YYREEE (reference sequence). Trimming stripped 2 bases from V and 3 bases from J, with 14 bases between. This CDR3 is CASSFRAGDYYGYTF. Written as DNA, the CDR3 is TGTGCCAGCAGCTTTCGCGCAGGGGACTACTATGGCTACACCTTC.

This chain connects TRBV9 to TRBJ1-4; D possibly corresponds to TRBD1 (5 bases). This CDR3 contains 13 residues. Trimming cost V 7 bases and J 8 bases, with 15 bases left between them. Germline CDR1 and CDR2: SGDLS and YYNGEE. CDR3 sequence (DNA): TGTGCCAGCGGGACGGGAAGCGGAGAAAAACTGTTTTTT. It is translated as CASGTGSGEKLFF.

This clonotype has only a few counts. The CDR3 reads CSVEEPRRGQETQYF. The CDR3 DNA is TGCAGCGTTGAGGAACCAAGACGCGGTCAAGAGACCCAGTACTTC. This chain uses TRBV29-1 with TRBJ2-5; D gene uncertain. The CDR3 totals 15 residues. The V and J ends lost 3 bases and 2 bases respectively, with 16 bases between them. In germline, CDR1 is SQVTM, CDR2 ANQGSEA.

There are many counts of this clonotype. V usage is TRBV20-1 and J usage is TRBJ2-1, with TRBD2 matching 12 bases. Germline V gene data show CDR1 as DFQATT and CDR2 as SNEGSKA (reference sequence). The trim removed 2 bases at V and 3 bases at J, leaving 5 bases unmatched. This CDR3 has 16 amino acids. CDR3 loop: CSARPQTSGSYNEQFF. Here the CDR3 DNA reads TGCAGTGCTAGACCCCAGACTAGCGGGAGCTACAATGAGCAGTTCTTC.

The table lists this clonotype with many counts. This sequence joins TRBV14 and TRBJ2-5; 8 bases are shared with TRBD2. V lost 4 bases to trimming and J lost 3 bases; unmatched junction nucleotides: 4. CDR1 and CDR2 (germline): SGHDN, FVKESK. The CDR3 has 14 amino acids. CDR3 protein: CASSLLAAEETQYF. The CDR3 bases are TGTGCCAGCAGCCTACTAGCGGCCGAAGAGACCCAGTACTTC. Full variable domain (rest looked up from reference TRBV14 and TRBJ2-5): EAGVTQFPSHSVIEKGQTVTLRCDPISGHDNLYWYRRVMGKEIKFLLHFVKESKQDESGMPNNRFLAERTGGTYSTLKVQPAELEDSGVYFCASSLLAAEETQYFGPGTRLLVL.

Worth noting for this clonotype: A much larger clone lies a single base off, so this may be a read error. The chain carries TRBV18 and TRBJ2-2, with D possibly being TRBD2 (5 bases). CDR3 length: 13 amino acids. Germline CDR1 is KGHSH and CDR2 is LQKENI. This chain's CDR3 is CSSSPKGSGELFF. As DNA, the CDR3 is TGTTCCAGCTCACCAAAAGGGAGCGGGGAGCTGTTTTTT.

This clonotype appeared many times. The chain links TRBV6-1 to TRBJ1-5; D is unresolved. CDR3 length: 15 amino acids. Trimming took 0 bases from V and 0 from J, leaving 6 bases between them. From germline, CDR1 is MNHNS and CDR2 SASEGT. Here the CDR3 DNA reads TGTGCCAGCAGTGAAGCGCAGGTTAGCAATCAGCCCCAGCATTTT. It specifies CASSEAQVSNQPQHF.

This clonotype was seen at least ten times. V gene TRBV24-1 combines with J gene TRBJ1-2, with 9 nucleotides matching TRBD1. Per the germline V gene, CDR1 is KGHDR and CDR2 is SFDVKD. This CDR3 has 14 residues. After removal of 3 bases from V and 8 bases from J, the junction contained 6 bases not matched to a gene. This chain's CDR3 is CATSDAGTGQGYTF. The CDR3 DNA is TGTGCCACCAGTGATGCAGGGACAGGGCAGGGCTACACCTTC.

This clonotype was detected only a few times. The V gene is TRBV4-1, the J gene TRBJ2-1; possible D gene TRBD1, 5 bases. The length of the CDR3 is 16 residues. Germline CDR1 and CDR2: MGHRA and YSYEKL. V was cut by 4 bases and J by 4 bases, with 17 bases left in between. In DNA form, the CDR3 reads TGCGCCAGCAGCCTCAGGGCAGTGGGTCAGTACAATGAGCAGTTCTTC. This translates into CASSLRAVGQYNEQFF.

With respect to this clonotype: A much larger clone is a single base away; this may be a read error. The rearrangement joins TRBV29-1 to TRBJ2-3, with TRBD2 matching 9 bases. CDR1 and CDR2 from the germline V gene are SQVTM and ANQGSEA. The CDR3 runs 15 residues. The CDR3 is CSVDRVAGVTGTQYF. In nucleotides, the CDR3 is TGCAGCGTTGATAGGGTAGCGGGAGTCACAGGTACGCAGTATTTT.

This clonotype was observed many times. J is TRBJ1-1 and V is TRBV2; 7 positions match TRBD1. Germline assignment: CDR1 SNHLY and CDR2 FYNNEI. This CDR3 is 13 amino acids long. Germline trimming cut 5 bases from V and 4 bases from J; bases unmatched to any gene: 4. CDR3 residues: CASSSGDSTEAFF. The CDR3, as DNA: TGTGCCAGCAGTTCAGGGGACAGCACTGAAGCTTTCTTT.

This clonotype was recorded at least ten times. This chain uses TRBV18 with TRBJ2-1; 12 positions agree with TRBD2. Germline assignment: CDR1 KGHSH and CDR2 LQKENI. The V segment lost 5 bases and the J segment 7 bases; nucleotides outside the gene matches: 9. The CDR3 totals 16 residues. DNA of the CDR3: TGTGCCAGCTCAGGATTACTAGCGGGAGGTAGGAATGAGCAGTTCTTC. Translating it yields CASSGLLAGGRNEQFF.

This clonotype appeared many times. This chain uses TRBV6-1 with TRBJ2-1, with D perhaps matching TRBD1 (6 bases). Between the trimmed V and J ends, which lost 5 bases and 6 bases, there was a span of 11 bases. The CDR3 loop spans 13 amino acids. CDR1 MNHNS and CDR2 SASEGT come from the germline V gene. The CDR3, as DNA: TGTGCCAGCAGTTGGGGACATAGCAATGAGCAGTTCTTC. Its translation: CASSWGHSNEQFF.

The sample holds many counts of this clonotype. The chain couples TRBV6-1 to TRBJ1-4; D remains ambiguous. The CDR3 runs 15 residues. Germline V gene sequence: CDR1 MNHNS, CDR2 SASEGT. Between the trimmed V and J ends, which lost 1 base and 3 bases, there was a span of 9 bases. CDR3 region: CASSEGGRPNEKLFF. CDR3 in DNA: TGTGCCAGCAGTGAAGGAGGTCGGCCTAATGAAAAACTGTTTTTT.

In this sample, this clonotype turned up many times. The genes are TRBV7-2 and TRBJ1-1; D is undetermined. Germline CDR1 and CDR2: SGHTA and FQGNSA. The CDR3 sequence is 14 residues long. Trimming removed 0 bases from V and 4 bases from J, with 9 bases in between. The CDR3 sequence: CASSLAGYGTEAFF. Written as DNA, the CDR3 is TGTGCCAGCAGCTTAGCGGGTTACGGCACTGAAGCTTTCTTT.

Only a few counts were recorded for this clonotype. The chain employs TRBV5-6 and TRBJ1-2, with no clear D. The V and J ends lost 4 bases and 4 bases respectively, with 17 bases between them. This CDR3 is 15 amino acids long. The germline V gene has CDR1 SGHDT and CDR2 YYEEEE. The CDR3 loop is CASSSRHKGSYGYTF. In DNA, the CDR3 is TGTGCCAGCAGCAGTCGACACAAGGGCAGCTATGGCTACACCTTC.

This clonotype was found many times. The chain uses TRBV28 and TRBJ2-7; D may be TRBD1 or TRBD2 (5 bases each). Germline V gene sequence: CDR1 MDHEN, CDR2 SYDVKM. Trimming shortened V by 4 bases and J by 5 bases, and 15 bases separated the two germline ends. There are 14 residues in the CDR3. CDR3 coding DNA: TGTGCCAGCAGTTCTTATCCCGGGACCAACGAGCAGTACTTC. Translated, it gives CASSSYPGTNEQYF. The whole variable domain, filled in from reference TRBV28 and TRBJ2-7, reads DVKVTQSSRYLVKRTGEKVFLECVQDMDHENMFWYRQDPGLGLRLIYFSYDVKMKEKGDIPEGYSVSREKKERFSLILESASTNQTSMYLCASSSYPGTNEQYFGPGTRLTVT.

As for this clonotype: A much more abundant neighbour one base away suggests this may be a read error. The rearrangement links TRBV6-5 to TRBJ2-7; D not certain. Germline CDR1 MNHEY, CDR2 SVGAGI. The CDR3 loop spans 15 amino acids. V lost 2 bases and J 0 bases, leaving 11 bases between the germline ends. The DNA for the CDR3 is TGTGCCAGCAGTTACAGGCAGTCTAGCTCCTACGAGCAGTACTTC. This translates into CASSYRQSSSYEQYF.

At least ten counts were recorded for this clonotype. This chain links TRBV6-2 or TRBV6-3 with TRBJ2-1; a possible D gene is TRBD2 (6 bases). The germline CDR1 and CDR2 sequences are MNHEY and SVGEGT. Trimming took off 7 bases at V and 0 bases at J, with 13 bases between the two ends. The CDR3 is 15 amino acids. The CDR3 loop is CASTIRGLSYNEQFF. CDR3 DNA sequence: TGTGCCAGCACCATAAGGGGACTCTCCTACAATGAGCAGTTCTTC.

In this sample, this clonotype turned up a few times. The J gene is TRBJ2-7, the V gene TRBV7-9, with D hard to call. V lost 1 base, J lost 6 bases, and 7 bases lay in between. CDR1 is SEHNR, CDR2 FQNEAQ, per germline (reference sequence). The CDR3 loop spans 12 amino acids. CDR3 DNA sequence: TGTGCCAGCAGCTTAGAAGGCAGCGAGCAGTACTTC. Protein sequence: CASSLEGSEQYF. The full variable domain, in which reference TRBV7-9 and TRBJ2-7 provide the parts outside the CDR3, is DTGVSQNPRHKITKRGQNVTFRCDPISEHNRLYWYRQTLGQGPEFLTYFQNEAQLEKSRLLSDRFSAERPKGSFSTLEIQRTEQGDSAMYLCASSLEGSEQYFGPGTRLTVT.

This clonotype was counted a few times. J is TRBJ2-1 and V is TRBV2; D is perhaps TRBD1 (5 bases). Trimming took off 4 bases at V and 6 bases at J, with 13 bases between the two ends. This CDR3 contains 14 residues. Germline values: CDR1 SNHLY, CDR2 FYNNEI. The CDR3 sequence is CASSVPTVSNEQFF. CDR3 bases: TGTGCCAGCAGTGTGCCGACAGTAAGCAATGAGCAGTTCTTC.

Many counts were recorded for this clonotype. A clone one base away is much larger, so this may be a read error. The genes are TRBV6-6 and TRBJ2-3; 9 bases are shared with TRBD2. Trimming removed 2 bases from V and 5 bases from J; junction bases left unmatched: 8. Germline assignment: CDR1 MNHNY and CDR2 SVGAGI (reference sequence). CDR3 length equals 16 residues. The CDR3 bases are TGTGCCAGCAGTTACGGTGTTAGCGGGAGAAGAGATACGCAGTATTTT. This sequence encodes CASSYGVSGRRDTQYF.

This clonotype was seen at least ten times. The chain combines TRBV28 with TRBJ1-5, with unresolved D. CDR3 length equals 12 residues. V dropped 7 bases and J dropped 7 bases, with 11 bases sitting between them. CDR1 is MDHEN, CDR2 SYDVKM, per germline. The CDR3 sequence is CASTIEPQPQHF. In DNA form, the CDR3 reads TGTGCCAGCACCATCGAGCCCCAGCCCCAGCATTTT.

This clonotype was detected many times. The CDR3 DNA sequence: TGTGCCAGCAGTTACTTGGCAAGGGCCTACGAGCAGTACTTC. Its translation is CASSYLARAYEQYF. The rearrangement joins TRBV6-6 to TRBJ2-7; D gene unclear. This CDR3 comprises 14 residues. Deletions cut 1 base from V and 2 bases from J, with 9 bases between. Looked up from germline, CDR1 is MNHNY and CDR2 is SVGAGI (reference sequence).